Shown below are 18 T cell receptor beta chains from a single sample sequenced in a study of T cell therapy after organ transplantation. The antigens of these receptors remain unknown. Measured with immunoSEQ multiplex PCR; TCRdb has only the in-frame clones, and not every one. The sample records 51,000 or so clones, approximately 94% being singletons. The sequences come from CD8+ T cells from blood, collected before autologous CMV-specific T cell therapy. These receptors all come from a human patient who had received a solid organ transplant and had CMV disease.

The chain couples TRBV5-4 to TRBJ2-1, with a possible D match to TRBD2 (6 bases). Trimming pared 2 bases from V and 7 bases from J, leaving 19 bases between. The CDR3 has 16 residues. The V gene's germline CDR1 is SGHNT and CDR2 YYREEE (reference sequence). The CDR3 sequence is CASSFRASVASNEQFF. DNA for the CDR3: TGTGCCAGCAGCTTCCGAGCTAGCGTGGCCTCTAATGAGCAGTTCTTC.

This chain joins TRBV7-8 and TRBJ1-1; D is unclear. Per germline, CDR1 SGHVS and CDR2 FQNEAQ. The CDR3 runs 13 residues. Deletions cut 3 bases from V and 6 bases from J, with 11 bases between. The CDR3 DNA sequence: TGTGCCAGCAGCTTGGGAGTTCGGCCTGAAGCTTTCTTT. Translating it yields CASSLGVRPEAFF.

This clone was detected once. The rearrangement uses TRBV11-2 and TRBJ1-5; D remains ambiguous. CDR1 is SGHAT and CDR2 is FQNNGV in the germline V gene. The CDR3 has 13 residues. Trimming shortened V by 2 bases and J by 5 bases, and 7 bases separated the two germline ends. The CDR3: CASSLLRDQPQHF. The DNA of the CDR3 is TGTGCCAGCAGCTTACTCCGGGATCAGCCCCAGCATTTT. Full variable domain (outside the CDR3, taken from reference TRBV11-2 and TRBJ1-5): EAGVAQSPRYKIIEKRQSVAFWCNPISGHATLYWYQQILGQGPKLLIQFQNNGVVDDSQLPKDRFSAERLKGVDSTLKIQPAKLEDSAVYLCASSLLRDQPQHFGDGTRLSIL.

The chain has TRBV12-5 and TRBJ2-1, with 7 nucleotides matching TRBD2. Germline loops: CDR1 LGHNT, CDR2 FRNRAP. CDR3 size: 16 residues. Trimming removed 2 bases from V and 4 bases from J; junction bases left unmatched: 8. Here the CDR3 DNA reads TGTGCTAGTGGTTTGTGGTGGGAGGGCACTTACAATGAGCAGTTCTTC. Encoded protein: CASGLWWEGTYNEQFF. Using reference TRBV12-5 and TRBJ2-1 for the parts outside the CDR3, the full variable domain is DARVTQTPRHKVTEMGQEVTMRCQPILGHNTVFWYRQTMMQGLELLAYFRNRAPLDDSGMPKDRFSAEMPDATLATLKIQPSEPRDSAVYFCASGLWWEGTYNEQFFGPGTRLTVL.

This chain connects TRBV28 to TRBJ2-7; D uncertain. Trimming shortened V by 5 bases and J by 1 base, and 12 bases separated the two germline ends. From germline, CDR1 is MDHEN and CDR2 SYDVKM. The CDR3 runs 14 residues. In DNA form, the CDR3 reads TGTGCCAGCAGTCCCCGTTCCCTATCCTACGAGCAGTACTTC. It codes for CASSPRSLSYEQYF.

The chain is built from TRBV27 and TRBJ2-1, with D perhaps matching TRBD2 (7 bases). The CDR3 is 15 residues long. Germline V gives CDR1 MNHEY, CDR2 SMNVEV (reference sequence). The V and J ends lost 5 bases and 6 bases respectively, with 17 bases between them. In DNA, the CDR3 is TGTGCCAGCAGTCCAACGACGGGGGGCGGCAATGAGCAGTTCTTC. Its translation is CASSPTTGGGNEQFF.

The chain carries TRBV6-1 and TRBJ2-5; D remains unclear. CDR1 and CDR2 (germline): MNHNS, SASEGT. This CDR3 has 16 residues. The V gene lost 1 base and the J gene lost 3 bases, with 15 bases spanning the gap. The CDR3 loop is CASSEEVVSREETQYF. The CDR3 DNA sequence: TGTGCCAGCAGTGAAGAAGTAGTCTCGCGAGAAGAGACCCAGTACTTC.

V is TRBV5-4 and J is TRBJ2-7; 9 nucleotides line up with TRBD1. V trimming: 4 bases; J trimming: 3 bases; junction bases outside the gene matches: 8. CDR3 length: 15 residues. Germline assignment: CDR1 SGHNT and CDR2 YYREEE (reference sequence). The CDR3 reads CASSLRQGGDYEQYF. Written as DNA, the CDR3 is TGTGCCAGCAGCCTTCGACAGGGGGGAGACTACGAGCAGTACTTC.

V and J are TRBV27 and TRBJ2-7; 7 bases line up with TRBD1. This CDR3 has 16 residues. CDR1 and CDR2 from the germline V gene are MNHEY and SMNVEV (reference sequence). Unmatched junction bases numbered 9, after V lost 0 bases and J lost 4 bases. The CDR3 protein is CASSLSEGTDIYEQYF. The CDR3 coding sequence is TGTGCCAGCAGTTTATCGGAAGGGACAGATATTTACGAGCAGTACTTC.

This sequence joins TRBV4-3 and TRBJ2-1, with 8 positions matching TRBD1. Germline trimming cut 2 bases from V and 2 bases from J; bases unmatched to any gene: 5. This CDR3 comprises 16 residues. Germline V gene sequence: CDR1 LGHNA, CDR2 YSLEER. The CDR3 nucleotides are TGCGCCAGCAGCCAAAGAGACAGGGGAACCTACAATGAGCAGTTCTTC. Its protein is CASSQRDRGTYNEQFF.

The chain is built from TRBV29-1 and TRBJ1-1; the D is unclear. CDR1 SQVTM and CDR2 ANQGSEA come from the germline V gene. The V and J ends lost 4 bases and 7 bases respectively, with 25 bases between them. This CDR3 is built from 16 residues. DNA for the CDR3: TGCAGCGTTGTGGGGTATGAGGCGACGCAGGCCCGTGAAGCTTTCTTT. Protein: CSVVGYEATQAREAFF.

The gene calls are TRBV7-9 and TRBJ1-1, with D possibly being TRBD1 (5 bases). Germline V gene data show CDR1 as SEHNR and CDR2 as FQNEAQ (reference sequence). The CDR3 runs to 13 residues. V was shortened by 3 bases and J by 3 bases, with 8 bases between the two germline ends. The CDR3 DNA reads TGTGCCAGCAGCTTGGGGGAGTACACTGAAGCTTTCTTT. Its protein product is CASSLGEYTEAFF.

This chain uses TRBV5-1 with TRBJ2-7; D ambiguous. CDR3 size: 11 residues. V gave up 2 bases and J gave up 0 bases, with 0 bases separating them. The V gene's germline CDR1 is SGHRS and CDR2 YFSETQ. The CDR3 reads CASSFSYEQYF. As DNA, the CDR3 is TGCGCCAGCAGCTTCTCCTACGAGCAGTACTTC.

The J gene is TRBJ1-1, the V gene TRBV6-5; 7 bases are a match to TRBD1. The ends lost 6 bases at V and 1 base at J; junction bases unmatched: 8. Germline V gives CDR1 MNHEY, CDR2 SVGAGI. CDR3 size: 15 residues. The CDR3 protein is CASSLSGGWNTEAFF. CDR3 DNA: TGTGCCAGCAGCCTATCAGGGGGATGGAACACTGAAGCTTTCTTT.

This rearrangement joins TRBV14 to TRBJ2-6; 11 bases are shared with TRBD1. Germline V gene sequence: CDR1 SGHDN, CDR2 FVKESK. The CDR3 runs 17 residues. J was trimmed by 2 bases and V by 4 bases; bases with no gene match: 4. CDR3 sequence: CASSLGQGAPGANVLTF. CDR3 bases: TGTGCCAGCAGCCTCGGACAGGGGGCGCCTGGGGCCAACGTCCTGACTTTC.

The chain has TRBV9 and TRBJ1-5, with TRBD1 matching 9 bases. Unmatched junction bases numbered 3, after V lost 3 bases and J lost 5 bases. The CDR3 loop spans 14 amino acids. Germline V gene sequence: CDR1 SGDLS, CDR2 YYNGEE. In nucleotides, the CDR3 is TGTGCCAGCAGCGCCGGGACAGGGTATCAGCCCCAGCATTTT. Encoded protein: CASSAGTGYQPQHF.

The V and J genes are TRBV15 and TRBJ1-1; no clear D gene. The V and J ends lost 2 bases and 1 base respectively, with 8 bases between them. Germline CDR1 and CDR2: LNHNV and YYDKDF (reference sequence). This CDR3 has 14 residues. This chain's CDR3 is CATSRYSGNTEAFF. The DNA of the CDR3 is TGTGCCACCAGCAGATATTCAGGGAACACTGAAGCTTTCTTT. Drawing the rest from reference TRBV15 and TRBJ1-1, the complete variable domain is DAMVIQNPRYQVTQFGKPVTLSCSQTLNHNVMYWYQQKSSQAPKLLFHYYDKDFNNEADTPDNFQSRRPNTSFCFLDIRSPGLGDTAMYLCATSRYSGNTEAFFGQGTRLTVV.

CDR3 protein: CASSMQGLITEAFF. The CDR3 coding sequence is TGTGCCAGCAGCATGCAGGGGCTGATCACTGAAGCTTTCTTT. The chain has TRBV7-9 and TRBJ1-1; possible D gene TRBD1, 6 bases. V lost 5 bases and J 4 bases, leaving 14 bases between the germline ends. This CDR3 is 14 amino acids long. From germline, CDR1 is SEHNR and CDR2 FQNEAQ (reference sequence). Full variable domain (remainder filled in from reference TRBV7-9 and TRBJ1-1): DTGVSQNPRHKITKRGQNVTFRCDPISEHNRLYWYRQTLGQGPEFLTYFQNEAQLEKSRLLSDRFSAERPKGSFSTLEIQRTEQGDSAMYLCASSMQGLITEAFFGQGTRLTVV.